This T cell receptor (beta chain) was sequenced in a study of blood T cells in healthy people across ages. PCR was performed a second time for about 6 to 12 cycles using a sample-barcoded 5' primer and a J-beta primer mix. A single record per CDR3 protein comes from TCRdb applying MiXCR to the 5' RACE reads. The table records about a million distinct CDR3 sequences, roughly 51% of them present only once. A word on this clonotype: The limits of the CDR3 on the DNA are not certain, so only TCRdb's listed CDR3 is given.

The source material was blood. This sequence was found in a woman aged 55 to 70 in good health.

The CDR3 here is CASSSSGSGANVLTF. The chain is built from TRBV12-3 or TRBV12-4 and TRBJ2-6. A total of 15 residues make up the CDR3, ends included.